These 28 T cell receptor beta chains were all obtained from the same sample, sequenced in a study of OX40 agonist ivuxolimab in advanced cancers. Method: immunoSEQ multiplex PCR; TCRdb's copy keeps in-frame clones and lacks some. Of about 74,000 clones listed, around 82% are singletons. The specimen was CD4+ or CD8+ T cells sorted from blood, collected in a trial of the OX40 agonist ivuxolimab. The receptors shown here come from an adult with an advanced solid tumor such as melanoma, head and neck, liver or kidney cancer.

The chain links TRBV7-2 to TRBJ2-4; D is possibly TRBD2 (7 bases). This CDR3 region has 16 residues. V lost 2 bases and J 6 bases, leaving 17 bases between the germline ends. Germline assignment: CDR1 SGHTA and CDR2 FQGNSA. CDR3 protein: CASSLKGAGATNIQYF. CDR3 sequence (DNA): TGTGCCAGCAGCTTAAAAGGGGCGGGGGCAACAAACATTCAGTACTTC.

V gene TRBV6-5 combines with J gene TRBJ2-7; no reliable D call. Per germline, CDR1 MNHEY and CDR2 SVGAGI. This CDR3 region has 13 residues. V lost 5 bases to trimming and J lost 2 bases, with 10 bases between them. CDR3 residues: CASSVGRTYEQYF. The CDR3 nucleotides read TGTGCCAGCAGTGTGGGCAGAACCTACGAGCAGTACTTC.

V gene TRBV19 combines with J gene TRBJ2-5; possibly TRBD1 for D (6 bases). The ends were cut back, 1 base at V and 1 base at J, with 7 bases in the middle. The CDR3 runs to 14 residues. Germline V gene data show CDR1 as LNHDA and CDR2 as SQIVND (reference sequence). The CDR3 nucleotides read TGTGCCAGTAGTATAGGGACAGCCCAAGAGACCCAGTACTTC. This encodes CASSIGTAQETQYF. Full variable domain (rest looked up from reference TRBV19 and TRBJ2-5): DGGITQSPKYLFRKEGQNVTLSCEQNLNHDAMYWYRQDPGQGLRLIYYSQIVNDFQKGDIAEGYSVSREKKESFPLTVTSAQKNPTAFYLCASSIGTAQETQYFGPGTRLLVL.

This chain connects TRBV19 to TRBJ2-5; D not certain. The germline V gene has CDR1 LNHDA and CDR2 SQIVND (reference sequence). The V gene lost 1 base and the J gene lost 5 bases, with 11 bases spanning the gap. This CDR3 contains 14 residues. The CDR3 sequence is CASSIAGPAETQYF. Here the CDR3 DNA reads TGTGCCAGTAGTATAGCCGGGCCAGCGGAGACCCAGTACTTC.

The chain couples TRBV20-1 to TRBJ1-1; D unclear. CDR1 and CDR2 from the germline V gene are DFQATT and SNEGSKA (reference sequence). V was pared by 1 base and J by 3 bases, with 3 bases between. The length of the CDR3 is 11 residues. The CDR3 bases are TGCAGTGCTAGAGGAGACACTGAAGCTTTCTTT. It translates to CSARGDTEAFF.

This clone was detected only a few times. Other DNA sequences of this sample code for an identical CDR3. The rearrangement uses TRBV7-3 and TRBJ2-3; 11 positions agree with TRBD2. J was trimmed by 4 bases and V by 6 bases; bases with no gene match: 6. Germline CDR1 reads SGHTA; CDR2 reads FQGTGA. This CDR3 spans 15 amino acids. CDR3 residues: CASSSLAGGSDTQYF. The CDR3 region has the DNA TGTGCCAGCAGTTCCCTAGCGGGGGGCTCAGATACGCAGTATTTT.

The chain links TRBV30 to TRBJ2-2; 8 bases are shared with TRBD1. From germline, CDR1 is GTSNPN and CDR2 SVGIG (reference sequence). This CDR3 has 15 residues. The junction had 9 bases not matched to a gene; V was cut back by 4 bases and J by 5 bases. Written as DNA, the CDR3 is TGTGCCTGGACAGACAGGGGAGTTGGAACCGGGGAGCTGTTTTTT. It yields the protein CAWTDRGVGTGELFF.

The genes are TRBV7-9 and TRBJ2-5, with 8 bases that match TRBD2. Germline CDR1 is SEHNR and CDR2 is FQNEAQ (reference sequence). J was trimmed by 1 base and V by 1 base; bases with no gene match: 5. The CDR3 runs to 16 residues. The CDR3 nucleotides read TGTGCCAGCAGCTTAGGCGCTAGCGGGCCCCAAGAGACCCAGTACTTC. Residues: CASSLGASGPQETQYF. Full variable domain (missing parts from reference TRBV7-9 and TRBJ2-5): DTGVSQNPRHKITKRGQNVTFRCDPISEHNRLYWYRQTLGQGPEFLTYFQNEAQLEKSRLLSDRFSAERPKGSFSTLEIQRTEQGDSAMYLCASSLGASGPQETQYFGPGTRLLVL.

This chain uses TRBV7-9 with TRBJ1-1; D may be TRBD1 (5 bases). The germline gives CDR1 SEHNR, CDR2 FQNEAQ (reference sequence). CDR3 length equals 15 residues. V gave up 6 bases and J gave up 1 base, with 15 bases separating them. Written as DNA, the CDR3 is TGTGCCAGCAGGGGGGGGTTTGGGAAGAACACTGAAGCTTTCTTT. Protein sequence: CASRGGFGKNTEAFF.

The V call is TRBV18, the J call TRBJ2-5; D is undetermined. The end of the DNA is better explained by TRBJ2-7, so the J call may be wrong. The germline V gene encodes CDR1 KGHSH and CDR2 LQKENI. The CDR3 is 14 amino acids. CDR3 nucleotide sequence: TGTGCCAGCTCACCAAGCCGGAGCTCCTACGAGCAGTACTTC. Its translation: CASSPSRSSYEQYF.

The V gene is TRBV7-8, the J gene TRBJ2-5; tentative D call: TRBD2 (6 bases). Germline V gives CDR1 SGHVS, CDR2 FQNEAQ. V lost 5 bases and J 9 bases, leaving 25 bases between the germline ends. This CDR3 region has 16 residues. Written as DNA, the CDR3 is TGTGCCAGCAGCCAAAGGTCGGGACTCCCGACGAGGGCCCAGTACTTC. This sequence encodes CASSQRSGLPTRAQYF.

This clone was observed once. This chain links TRBV11-3 with TRBJ2-7; weak D call: TRBD1 (5 bases). The CDR3 has 13 residues. The V gene's germline CDR1 is SGHNT and CDR2 YENEEA. V lost 6 bases and J 0 bases, leaving 9 bases between the germline ends. CDR3 sequence reads: CASSAQDSYEQYF. The CDR3 DNA is TGTGCCAGCAGTGCACAGGACTCCTACGAGCAGTACTTC.

The chain links TRBV29-1 to TRBJ2-1; 10 nucleotides agree with TRBD2. Germline loops: CDR1 SQVTM, CDR2 ANQGSEA. This CDR3 is built from 14 residues. The V and J ends lost 7 bases and 4 bases, in that order; junction bases with no gene match: 7. The CDR3 DNA is TGCAGCGCGCTAGCGGGGGAGATATACAATGAGCAGTTCTTC. The encoded protein is CSALAGEIYNEQFF.

The chain recombines TRBV5-1 with TRBJ2-2; D might be TRBD1 or TRBD2, each matching 5 bases. From germline, CDR1 is SGHRS and CDR2 YFSETQ. The CDR3 runs to 14 residues. V lost 8 bases to trimming and J lost 2 bases, with 13 bases between them. CDR3 loop: CASGDGINTGELFF. The CDR3 bases are TGCGCCAGTGGGGACGGAATAAACACCGGGGAGCTGTTTTTT.

The V and J genes are TRBV9 and TRBJ1-2, with D possibly being TRBD1 (5 bases). This CDR3 region has 15 residues. The V end lost 4 bases, the J end lost 7 bases, and 20 bases lay between the germline ends. Germline V gene lookup returns CDR1 SGDLS and CDR2 YYNGEE. The CDR3 coding sequence is TGTGCCAGCAGCTCGAGGACACCGCCAGGCGGTGGCTACACCTTC. Its translation: CASSSRTPPGGGYTF.

This chain connects TRBV2 to TRBJ1-5; D is unresolved. Per the germline V gene, CDR1 is SNHLY and CDR2 is FYNNEI. V lost 1 base and J lost 0, with 4 bases in between. This CDR3 is 14 amino acids long. This CDR3 is CASSEEGSNQPQHF. The CDR3, as DNA: TGTGCCAGCAGTGAAGAGGGTAGCAATCAGCCCCAGCATTTT.

The chain recombines TRBV6-6 with TRBJ2-1; D is ambiguous. The CDR3 spans 12 residues. Germline V gives CDR1 MNHNY, CDR2 SVGAGI (reference sequence). Trimming took off 5 bases at V and 7 bases at J, with 9 bases between the two ends. This CDR3 reads CASSDQVNEQFF. The CDR3 DNA reads TGTGCCAGCAGTGACCAAGTTAATGAGCAGTTCTTC.

This chain joins TRBV7-9 and TRBJ1-1, with TRBD1 identical over 8 bases. Germline V lookup: CDR1 SEHNR, CDR2 FQNEAQ (reference sequence). V was clipped by 5 bases and J by 4 bases; unmatched bases: 6. CDR3 length equals 14 residues. The CDR3 nucleotides read TGTGCCAGCAGCGTACAGGGGGGAGTCACTGAAGCTTTCTTT. Its translation is CASSVQGGVTEAFF.

The chain employs TRBV7-2 and TRBJ1-2, with 10 bases fitting TRBD1. This CDR3 contains 17 residues. Germline V gene sequence: CDR1 SGHTA, CDR2 FQGNSA. V was clipped by 0 bases and J by 0 bases; unmatched bases: 4. The CDR3, as DNA: TGTGCCAGCAGCTTAGCGCGACAGGGGGCTTCTAACTATGGCTACACCTTC. This gives the protein CASSLARQGASNYGYTF.

CDR3 sequence: CASSSRGGFPYNEQFF. CDR3 in DNA: TGTGCCAGCAGCAGTCGCGGGGGGTTTCCCTACAATGAGCAGTTCTTC. The chain is built from TRBV9 and TRBJ2-1, with 8 bases that match TRBD2. The CDR3 is 16 residues long. Trimming at V came to 4 bases and at J to 2 bases, leaving 8 bases not matched to a gene. Germline V gives CDR1 SGDLS, CDR2 YYNGEE.

The chain recombines TRBV4-3 with TRBJ1-3; D uncertain. Per the germline V gene, CDR1 is LGHNA and CDR2 is YSLEER. Trimming shortened V by 3 bases and J by 4 bases, and 7 bases separated the two germline ends. The CDR3 extends over 13 amino acids. The CDR3 region has the DNA TGCGCCAGCAGCCAGGATCGGGGAAACACCATATATTTT. Translating it yields CASSQDRGNTIYF.

V usage is TRBV5-1 and J usage is TRBJ2-2, with 12 bases aligning to TRBD2. V lost 5 bases and J lost 5; bases outside the gene matches: 13. CDR3 length: 18 amino acids. Germline-derived CDR1 and CDR2 are SGHRS and YFSETQ. The CDR3 loop reads CASRGAGLAGIKTGELFF. The DNA for the CDR3 is TGCGCCAGCAGGGGTGCCGGACTAGCGGGAATAAAAACCGGGGAGCTGTTTTTT. Combining the CDR3 with reference TRBV5-1 and TRBJ2-2 gives the whole variable domain KAGVTQTPRYLIKTRGQQVTLSCSPISGHRSVSWYQQTPGQGLQFLFEYFSETQRNKGNFPGRFSGRQFSNSRSEMNVSTLELGDSALYLCASRGAGLAGIKTGELFFGEGSRLTVL.

A single count supports this clone. The CDR3 DNA follows: TGTGCCAGCAGCTTAGTTGGCGCCACAGATACGCAGTATTTT. Its translation: CASSLVGATDTQYF. The rearrangement links TRBV11-2 to TRBJ2-3; D is uncertain. The CDR3 extends over 14 amino acids. Germline assignment: CDR1 SGHAT and CDR2 FQNNGV. The V end lost 1 base, the J end lost 2 bases, and 7 bases lay between the germline ends.

The rearrangement uses TRBV5-5 and TRBJ1-5, with D unresolved. The V gene lost 2 bases and the J gene lost 7 bases, with 19 bases spanning the gap. The germline V gene has CDR1 SGHKS and CDR2 YYEKEE (reference sequence). The CDR3 has 16 amino acids. CDR3 coding DNA: TGTGCCAGCAGCTTTGGCGAGCTGGATGGGGAGCAGCCCCAGCATTTT. This encodes CASSFGELDGEQPQHF.

J is TRBJ1-2 and V is TRBV28, with D hard to call. Germline-derived CDR1 and CDR2 are MDHEN and SYDVKM. CDR3 length equals 12 residues. The ends were cut back, 2 bases at V and 8 bases at J, with 9 bases in the middle. The CDR3 is CASSLRTHGYTF. In DNA form, the CDR3 reads TGTGCCAGCAGTTTACGGACCCACGGCTACACCTTC.

CDR3: CASSLKGVHNEKLFF. In DNA form, the CDR3 reads TGTGCCAGCAGTTTAAAGGGAGTCCATAATGAAAAACTGTTTTTT. The rearrangement uses TRBV27 and TRBJ1-4, with unresolved D. Germline V lookup: CDR1 MNHEY, CDR2 SMNVEV (reference sequence). This CDR3 has 15 residues. V gave up 2 bases and J gave up 4 bases, with 11 bases separating them.

The rearrangement links TRBV5-4 to TRBJ2-5; 14 nucleotides match TRBD2. CDR1 is SGHNT and CDR2 is YYREEE in the germline V gene (reference sequence). This CDR3 has 17 amino acids. The V gene end was trimmed by 2 bases and the J gene end by 5 bases; junction bases not matched to a gene: 8. CDR3 sequence reads: CASSFGGGLAGVETQYF. For the CDR3, the DNA is TGTGCCAGCAGCTTTGGTGGGGGACTAGCGGGAGTGGAGACCCAGTACTTC.

The V gene is TRBV10-2, the J gene TRBJ1-2, with D uncertain. This CDR3 spans 13 amino acids. Trimming cost V 4 bases and J 4 bases, with 10 bases left between them. CDR1 WSHSY and CDR2 SAAADI come from the germline V gene. For the CDR3, the DNA is TGCGCCAGCAGTGGTGTAGTCGGCTATGGCTACACCTTC. This translates into CASSGVVGYGYTF.